The clone carrying this T cell receptor (beta chain) was seen ten or more times. What it binds is not known. CDR3 size: 14 residues. The germline CDR1 and CDR2 sequences are SEHNR and FQNEAQ (reference sequence). Losses at the gene ends were 5 bases for V and 1 base for J; bases not matched to a gene: 4. These data are taken from a study of spatial heterogeneity in lung cancer. Study outcomes and limitations: Tumor mutation counts were tracked by expanded intratumoral alpha and beta TCR counts.

Time point here: sample taken at primary tumor resection. Researchers sequenced whole RNA taken from tumor, nontumor lung or frozen PBMC without sorting. Each CDR3 protein gets one entry after TCRdb re-called the 5' RACE reads with MiXCR. This sample has about 13,000 distinct CDR3 sequences, with roughly 5.4% found just once. The chain links TRBV7-9 to TRBJ1-1; 7 bases align to TRBD1. The source material was lung tumor tissue, sampled at surgery. The TCR sequence derives from a female donor with early-stage non-small cell lung cancer. The CDR3 spells CASSPGQANTEAFF. The CDR3 DNA is TGTGCCAGCAGCCCCGGACAGGCGAACACTGAAGCTTTCTTT.